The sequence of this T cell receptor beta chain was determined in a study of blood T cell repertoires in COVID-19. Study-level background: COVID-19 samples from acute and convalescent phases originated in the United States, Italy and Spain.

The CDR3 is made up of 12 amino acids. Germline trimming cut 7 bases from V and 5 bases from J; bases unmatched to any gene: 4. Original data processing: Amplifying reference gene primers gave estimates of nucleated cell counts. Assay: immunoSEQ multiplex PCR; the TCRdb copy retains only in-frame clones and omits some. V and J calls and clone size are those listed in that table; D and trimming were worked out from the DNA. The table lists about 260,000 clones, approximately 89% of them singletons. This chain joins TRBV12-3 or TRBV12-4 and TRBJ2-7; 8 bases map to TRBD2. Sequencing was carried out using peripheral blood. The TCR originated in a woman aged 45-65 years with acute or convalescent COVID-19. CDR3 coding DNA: TGTGCCAGCACCCCCGGGGGGGACGAGCAGTACTTC. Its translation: CASTPGGDEQYF.